What follows are 23 T cell receptor beta chains derived from one specimen sequenced in a study of CD8+ T cells in alopecia areata. Sequencing relied on a cDNA template that was reverse transcribed from extracted RNA. The protocol was immunoSEQ multiplex PCR, while the TCRdb copy is restricted to in-frame clones and leaves out a portion. The sample comprises 200,000 to 250,000 clones, under 70% of which are singletons, and more than 3.5% rests with the top ten. Sample treatment: oral pan-JAK inhibitor, 5-10 mg twice daily. The input for sequencing was CD4+ T cells sorted from blood, taken at week 4, from a patient treated with tofacitinib. All receptors come from a human donor with alopecia areata.

The gene calls are TRBV2 and TRBJ1-2; D unresolved. The CDR3 consists of 14 residues. Per germline, CDR1 SNHLY and CDR2 FYNNEI. V was pared by 4 bases and J by 12 bases, with 21 bases between. CDR3 nucleotide sequence: TGTGCCAGCAGTGGGGAGAAGAAGGCTATGGCTAACACCTTC. This sequence encodes CASSGEKKAMANTF.

This clone was seen once. V is TRBV2 and J is TRBJ1-2; 7 bases agree with TRBD1. From germline, CDR1 is SNHLY and CDR2 FYNNEI. J gave up 8 bases and V 0 bases, and 9 bases lay outside the gene matches. CDR3 length: 15 amino acids. The DNA of the CDR3 is TGTGCCAGCAGTGAAGCGCTCGGACAGGTCGGGGGCTACACCTTC. Translation gives CASSEALGQVGGYTF.

The chain links TRBV30 to TRBJ1-2, with D unresolved. V was cut by 1 base and J by 8 bases, with 8 bases left in between. The germline CDR1 and CDR2 sequences are GTSNPN and SVGIG (reference sequence). The CDR3 has 11 amino acids. This CDR3 reads CAWSGNGGYTF. The CDR3 DNA follows: TGTGCCTGGAGTGGTAATGGGGGCTACACCTTC.

V gene TRBV19 combines with J gene TRBJ2-1, with 7 nucleotides matching TRBD1. V shed 5 bases and J 7 bases; nucleotides not matched to a gene: 5. Germline assignment: CDR1 LNHDA and CDR2 SQIVND (reference sequence). This CDR3 spans 13 amino acids. The CDR3 loop is CASSVDRANEQFF. In nucleotides, the CDR3 is TGTGCCAGTAGTGTCGACAGGGCGAATGAGCAGTTCTTC.

J is TRBJ1-1 and V is TRBV5-4, with 7 bases that match TRBD1. The CDR3 has 15 residues. The V gene end was trimmed by 4 bases and the J gene end by 3 bases; junction bases not matched to a gene: 9. CDR1 SGHNT and CDR2 YYREEE come from the germline V gene (reference sequence). The CDR3 coding sequence is TGTGCCAGCAGCGTCGGGACAGCCTCTTACACTGAAGCTTTCTTT. Amino acids: CASSVGTASYTEAFF.

This chain connects TRBV5-1 to TRBJ1-2; D is unresolved. There are 16 residues in the CDR3. Germline lookup yields CDR1 SGHRS and CDR2 YFSETQ. The V and J ends lost 6 bases and 8 bases respectively, with 26 bases between them. CDR3 DNA sequence: TGCGCCAGCAACGACGAGAGATACGGTCTGAAACGGGGCTACACCTTC. It yields the protein CASNDERYGLKRGYTF.

The V gene is TRBV30, the J gene TRBJ1-6, with 7 bases identical to TRBD1. J gave up 7 bases and V 4 bases, and 4 bases lay outside the gene matches. The CDR3 totals 13 residues. Germline CDR1 is GTSNPN and CDR2 is SVGIG (reference sequence). DNA of the CDR3: TGTGCCTGGAACAGGGGCCAAAATTCACCCCTCCACTTT. Translating it yields CAWNRGQNSPLHF.

This clone is a singleton in its sample. V is TRBV4-2 and J is TRBJ2-3; D may be TRBD2 (6 bases). V lost 3 bases and J 2 bases, leaving 15 bases between the germline ends. The CDR3 consists of 16 residues. Germline CDR1 is LGHNA and CDR2 is YNFKEQ. CDR3 sequence: CASSQEGGGNTDTQYF. CDR3 in DNA: TGTGCCAGCAGCCAGGAGGGTGGAGGAAACACAGATACGCAGTATTTT.

The chain recombines TRBV6-6 with TRBJ1-1; TRBD1 aligns across 11 bases. In germline, CDR1 is MNHNY, CDR2 SVGAGI (reference sequence). The CDR3 sequence is 15 residues long. V was pared by 2 bases and J by 7 bases, with 6 bases of the junction left unmatched. CDR3 nucleotide sequence: TGTGCCAGCAGTTACCCTGGACAGGGGGCGAATGAAGCTTTCTTT. Its protein product is CASSYPGQGANEAFF.

This clone has only a few counts. This sample includes further DNA sequences coding for the same CDR3. V gene TRBV18 combines with J gene TRBJ2-5, with D unresolved. V was trimmed by 5 bases and J by 2 bases, leaving 3 bases between them. CDR1 and CDR2 (germline): KGHSH, LQKENI. The CDR3 contains 11 residues. The chain's CDR3 is CASSSQETQYF. The CDR3 DNA follows: TGTGCCAGCTCATCTCAAGAGACCCAGTACTTC.

The J gene is TRBJ2-6, the V gene TRBV7-2; 9 bases are a match to TRBD2. CDR3 length equals 17 residues. Germline V gene lookup returns CDR1 SGHTA and CDR2 FQGNSA. The J segment lost 4 bases and the V segment lost 3 bases, leaving 7 bases of the junction unmatched. CDR3 nucleotide sequence: TGTGCCAGCAGCTTGCGGGGGGGCGCGGCCGGGGCCAACGTCCTGACTTTC. This gives the protein CASSLRGGAAGANVLTF.

This clone has only a few counts. The chain combines TRBV6-6 with TRBJ2-5; weak D call: TRBD2 (6 bases). V lost 2 bases and J 5 bases, leaving 9 bases between the germline ends. Per germline, CDR1 MNHNY and CDR2 SVGAGI (reference sequence). The CDR3 sequence is 13 residues long. In DNA, the CDR3 is TGTGCCAGCAGTTACGGGGGGAGGGAGACCCAGTACTTC. Its translation is CASSYGGRETQYF.

The V gene is TRBV7-2, the J gene TRBJ2-1, with TRBD2 matching over 7 bases. Unmatched junction bases numbered 10, after V lost 5 bases and J lost 9 bases. Germline V gives CDR1 SGHTA, CDR2 FQGNSA. This CDR3 has 14 residues. The CDR3 DNA reads as TGTGCCAGCAGCAGCAGGGACTACCTCGTTGAGCAGTTCTTC. Its protein product is CASSSRDYLVEQFF.

The gene calls are TRBV5-4 and TRBJ2-1, with unresolved D. The germline V gene has CDR1 SGHNT and CDR2 YYREEE (reference sequence). This CDR3 spans 13 amino acids. Trimming took off 6 bases at V and 4 bases at J, with 11 bases between the two ends. CDR3 loop: CASKSPSYNEQFF. The CDR3 coding sequence is TGTGCCAGCAAGTCCCCCTCTTACAATGAGCAGTTCTTC.

J is TRBJ2-1 and V is TRBV2; D gene unclear. This CDR3 has 12 amino acids. The V gene lost 3 bases and the J gene lost 8 bases, with 8 bases spanning the gap. Germline values: CDR1 SNHLY, CDR2 FYNNEI. The CDR3 sequence is CASSDWPHEQFF. The CDR3 bases are TGTGCCAGCAGTGATTGGCCCCATGAGCAGTTCTTC.

The CDR3 DNA reads TGTGCCAGCAGTACGACAGACAACACTGAAGCTTTCTTT. As protein: CASSTTDNTEAFF. The chain couples TRBV6-4 to TRBJ1-1, with TRBD1 as a possible D gene (5 bases). The CDR3 is made up of 13 amino acids. Germline V gene data show CDR1 as MRHNA and CDR2 as SNTAGT. Trimming pared 5 bases from V and 2 bases from J, leaving 9 bases between.

The chain combines TRBV7-9 with TRBJ2-5; D possibly matches TRBD1 or TRBD2 (6 bases each). This CDR3 spans 13 amino acids. The germline V gene encodes CDR1 SEHNR and CDR2 FQNEAQ (reference sequence). V was cut by 3 bases and J by 4 bases, with 9 bases left in between. The CDR3 loop is CASSFGGAETQYF. In nucleotides, the CDR3 is TGTGCCAGCAGCTTCGGGGGCGCAGAGACCCAGTACTTC.

The chain joins TRBV4-1 to TRBJ1-1, with D possibly matching TRBD1 (6 bases). Between the trimmed V and J ends, which lost 5 bases and 5 bases, there was a span of 24 bases. CDR1 MGHRA and CDR2 YSYEKL come from the germline V gene. The length of the CDR3 is 17 residues. This CDR3 is CASSGIGGRRAPTEAFF. DNA for the CDR3: TGCGCCAGCAGCGGGATAGGGGGGCGCAGGGCACCAACTGAAGCTTTCTTT.

The chain is built from TRBV20-1 and TRBJ2-2, with D unclear. Looked up from germline, CDR1 is DFQATT and CDR2 is SNEGSKA (reference sequence). CDR3 length: 11 amino acids. Trimming cost V 6 bases and J 5 bases, with 7 bases left between them. For the CDR3, the DNA is TGCAGTGCCCTGGGGACCGGGGAGCTGTTTTTT. It codes for CSALGTGELFF.

Concerning this clone: The same CDR3 arises from other DNA sequences in this sample as well. The chain recombines TRBV7-8 with TRBJ2-5, with D tentatively TRBD2 (5 bases). CDR1 and CDR2 (germline): SGHVS, FQNEAQ. V gave up 5 bases and J gave up 2 bases, with 12 bases separating them. The CDR3 is 14 amino acids. The CDR3 sequence: CASSPRRTQETQYF. CDR3 nucleotides: TGTGCCAGCAGCCCGCGACGGACTCAAGAGACCCAGTACTTC.

The rearrangement joins TRBV6-5 to TRBJ1-2; 9 nucleotides match TRBD1. Germline lookup yields CDR1 MNHEY and CDR2 SVGAGI. Trimming cost V 0 bases and J 4 bases; bases outside gene matches: 3. The CDR3 spans 15 residues. Written as DNA, the CDR3 is TGTGCCAGCAGTTACTCCGGGACAGGGCTCTATGGCTACACCTTC. Its protein product is CASSYSGTGLYGYTF.

The gene calls are TRBV30 and TRBJ2-7; the D is unclear. Trimming pared 3 bases from V and 4 bases from J, leaving 13 bases between. Germline CDR1 and CDR2: GTSNPN and SVGIG (reference sequence). The CDR3 extends over 13 amino acids. CDR3: CAWSRTAEYEQYF. The CDR3 DNA follows: TGTGCCTGGAGCAGGACGGCCGAATACGAGCAGTACTTC. The whole variable domain, filled in from reference TRBV30 and TRBJ2-7, reads SQTIHQWPATLVQPVGSPLSLECTVEGTSNPNLYWYRQAAGRGLQLLFYSVGIGQISSEVPQNLSASRPQDRQFILSSKKLLLSDSGFYLCAWSRTAEYEQYFGPGTRLTVT.

The chain uses TRBV30 and TRBJ1-6, with TRBD1 matching over 7 bases. Unmatched junction bases numbered 12, after V lost 4 bases and J lost 3 bases. Germline V lookup: CDR1 GTSNPN, CDR2 SVGIG (reference sequence). The CDR3 runs to 17 residues. The chain's CDR3 is CAWTSGSGGFYNSPLHF. The DNA for the CDR3 is TGTGCCTGGACCTCAGGGTCAGGGGGGTTCTATAATTCACCCCTCCACTTT.